A single T cell receptor beta chain is shown here with its context. The antigen remains undetermined. Trimming stripped 3 bases from V and 2 bases from J, with 18 bases between. CDR3 length equals 16 residues. Germline CDR1 is DFQATT and CDR2 is SNEGSKA (reference sequence). TCRdb re-called the 5' RACE reads through MiXCR, storing one row per CDR3 protein. The sample carries 1.5 million to 2 million distinct CDR3 sequences, under 35% recorded once. This record belongs to a study of identical twins. Whole-study findings and limits: An excess of low generation probability was shown by twin-shared out-of-frame alpha sequences. Models underpredicted monozygotic twin sharing of out-of-frame TCR alpha.

Sequenced sample: cord blood. This chain links TRBV20-1 with TRBJ2-3; D call uncertain. This TCR was sampled from a newborn girl in good health. The CDR3 bases are TGCAGTGCTAGGGAAATTGGCCGTTACCTCACAGATACGCAGTATTTT. Translation gives CSAREIGRYLTDTQYF.